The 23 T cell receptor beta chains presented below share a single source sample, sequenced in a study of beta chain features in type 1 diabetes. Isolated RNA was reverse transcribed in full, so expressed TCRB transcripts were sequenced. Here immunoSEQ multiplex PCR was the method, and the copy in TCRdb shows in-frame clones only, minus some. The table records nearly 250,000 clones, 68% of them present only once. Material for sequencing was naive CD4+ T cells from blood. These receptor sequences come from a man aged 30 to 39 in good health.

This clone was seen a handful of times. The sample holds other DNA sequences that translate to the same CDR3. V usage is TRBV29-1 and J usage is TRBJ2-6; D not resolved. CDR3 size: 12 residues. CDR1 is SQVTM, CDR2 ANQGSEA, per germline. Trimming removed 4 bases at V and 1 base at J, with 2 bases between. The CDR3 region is CSVVSGANVLTF. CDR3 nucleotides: TGCAGCGTTGTGTCTGGGGCCAACGTCCTGACTTTC. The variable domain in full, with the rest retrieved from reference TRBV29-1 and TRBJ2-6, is SAVISQKPSRDICQRGTSLTIQCQVDSQVTMMFWYRQQPGQSLTLIATANQGSEATYESGFVIDKFPISRPNLTFSTLTVSNMSPEDSSIYLCSVVSGANVLTFGAGSRLTVL.

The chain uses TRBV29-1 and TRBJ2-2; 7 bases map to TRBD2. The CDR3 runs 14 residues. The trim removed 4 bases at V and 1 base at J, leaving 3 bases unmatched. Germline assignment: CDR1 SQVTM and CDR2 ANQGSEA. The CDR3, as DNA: TGCAGCGTTGGACTAGCCGTGAACACCGGGGAGCTGTTTTTT. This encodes CSVGLAVNTGELFF.

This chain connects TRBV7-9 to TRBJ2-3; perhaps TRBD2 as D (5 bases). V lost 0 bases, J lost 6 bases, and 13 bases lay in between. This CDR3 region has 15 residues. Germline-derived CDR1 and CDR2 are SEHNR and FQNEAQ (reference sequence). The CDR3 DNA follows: TGTGCCAGCAGCTTAGCGGGGAGTGTGGCTGATACGCAGTATTTT. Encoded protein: CASSLAGSVADTQYF.

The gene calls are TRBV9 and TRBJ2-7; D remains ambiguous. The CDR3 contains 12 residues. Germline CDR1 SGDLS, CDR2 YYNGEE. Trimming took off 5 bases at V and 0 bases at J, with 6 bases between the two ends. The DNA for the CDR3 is TGTGCCAGCAGTCGGAGCTCCTACGAGCAGTACTTC. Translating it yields CASSRSSYEQYF.

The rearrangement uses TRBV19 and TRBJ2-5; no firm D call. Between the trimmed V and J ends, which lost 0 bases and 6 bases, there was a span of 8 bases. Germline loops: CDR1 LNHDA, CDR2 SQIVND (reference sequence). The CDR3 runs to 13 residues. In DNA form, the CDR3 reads TGTGCCAGTAGTATAGAACTTGAGCAGACCCAGTACTTC. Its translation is CASSIELEQTQYF.

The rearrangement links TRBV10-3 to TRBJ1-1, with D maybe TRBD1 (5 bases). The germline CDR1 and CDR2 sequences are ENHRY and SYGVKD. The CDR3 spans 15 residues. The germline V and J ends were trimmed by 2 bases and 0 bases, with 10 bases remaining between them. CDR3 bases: TGTGCCATCAGTGAGACGGGACTTATGAACACTGAAGCTTTCTTT. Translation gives CAISETGLMNTEAFF.

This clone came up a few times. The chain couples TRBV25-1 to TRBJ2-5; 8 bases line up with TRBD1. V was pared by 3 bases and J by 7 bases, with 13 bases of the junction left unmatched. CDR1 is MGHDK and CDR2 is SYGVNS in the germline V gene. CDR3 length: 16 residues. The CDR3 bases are TGTGCCAGCAGTGAGCGCTTCGGACAGGGTCTCTCGACCCAGTACTTC. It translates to CASSERFGQGLSTQYF.

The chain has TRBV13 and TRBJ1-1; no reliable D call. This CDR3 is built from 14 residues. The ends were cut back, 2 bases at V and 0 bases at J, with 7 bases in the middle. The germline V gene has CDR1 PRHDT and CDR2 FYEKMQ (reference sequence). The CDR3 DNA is TGTGCCAGCAGCTTATTTGCGGTGAACACTGAAGCTTTCTTT. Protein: CASSLFAVNTEAFF.

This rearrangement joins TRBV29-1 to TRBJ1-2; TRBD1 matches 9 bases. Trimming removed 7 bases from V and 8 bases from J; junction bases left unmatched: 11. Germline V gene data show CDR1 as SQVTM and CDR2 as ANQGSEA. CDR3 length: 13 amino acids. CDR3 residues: CSAGGQGTGGYTF. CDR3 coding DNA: TGCAGCGCTGGAGGACAGGGGACTGGAGGCTACACCTTC.

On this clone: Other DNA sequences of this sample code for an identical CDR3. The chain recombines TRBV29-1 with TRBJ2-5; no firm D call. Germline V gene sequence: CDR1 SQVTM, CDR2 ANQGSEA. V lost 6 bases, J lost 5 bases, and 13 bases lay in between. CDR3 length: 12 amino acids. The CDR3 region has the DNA TGCAGCGTGGTGGCAGGCCAGGAGACCCAGTACTTC. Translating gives CSVVAGQETQYF.

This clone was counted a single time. The CDR3 nucleotides read TGTGCCAGCAGATCTCTCCGCCGGGACAGGGGAGGATACGAGCAGTACTTC. Its translation is CASRSLRRDRGGYEQYF. The chain recombines TRBV11-2 with TRBJ2-7; 10 bases fit TRBD1. This CDR3 contains 17 residues. Looked up from germline, CDR1 is SGHAT and CDR2 is FQNNGV. V was pared by 6 bases and J by 4 bases, with 15 bases of the junction left unmatched.

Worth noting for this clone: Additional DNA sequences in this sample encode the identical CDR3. The CDR3 here is CASSYRGLETQYF. CDR3 in DNA: TGTGCCAGCAGTTACAGGGGGCTAGAGACCCAGTACTTC. The chain recombines TRBV6-5 with TRBJ2-5; TRBD1 matches at 7 bases. With 2 bases clipped from V and 4 bases from J, the junction kept 1 base outside the gene matches. The CDR3 has 13 residues. From germline, CDR1 is MNHEY and CDR2 SVGAGI.

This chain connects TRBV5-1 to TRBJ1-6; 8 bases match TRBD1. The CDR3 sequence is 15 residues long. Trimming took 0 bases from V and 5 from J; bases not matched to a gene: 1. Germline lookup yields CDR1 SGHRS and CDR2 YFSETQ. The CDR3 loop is CASSLGQGNNSPLHF. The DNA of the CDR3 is TGCGCCAGCAGCTTGGGACAGGGGAATAATTCACCCCTCCACTTT.

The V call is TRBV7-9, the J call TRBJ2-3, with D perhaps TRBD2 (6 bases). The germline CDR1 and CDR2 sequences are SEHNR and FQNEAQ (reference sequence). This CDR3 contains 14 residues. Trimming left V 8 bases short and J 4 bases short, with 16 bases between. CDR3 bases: TGTGCCAGCGGAAAGGGACTTATCGCAGATACGCAGTATTTT. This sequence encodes CASGKGLIADTQYF.

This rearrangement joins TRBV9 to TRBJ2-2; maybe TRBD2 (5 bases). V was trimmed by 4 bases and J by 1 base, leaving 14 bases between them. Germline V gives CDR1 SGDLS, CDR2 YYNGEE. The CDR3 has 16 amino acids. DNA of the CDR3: TGTGCCAGCAGCTTCTGGAGGACGGAGAACACCGGGGAGCTGTTTTTT. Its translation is CASSFWRTENTGELFF.

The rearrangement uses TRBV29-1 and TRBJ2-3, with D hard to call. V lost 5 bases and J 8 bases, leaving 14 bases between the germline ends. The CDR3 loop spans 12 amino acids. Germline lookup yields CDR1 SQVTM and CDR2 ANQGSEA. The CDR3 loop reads CSVTVTEFTQYF. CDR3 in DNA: TGCAGCGTTACTGTGACGGAATTTACGCAGTATTTT.

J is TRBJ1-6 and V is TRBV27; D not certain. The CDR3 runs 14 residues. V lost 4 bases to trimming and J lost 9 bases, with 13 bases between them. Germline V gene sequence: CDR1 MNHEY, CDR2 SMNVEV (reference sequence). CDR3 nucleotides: TGTGCCAGCAGTTGGGGAGTAATTGGTTCACCCCTCCACTTT. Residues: CASSWGVIGSPLHF.

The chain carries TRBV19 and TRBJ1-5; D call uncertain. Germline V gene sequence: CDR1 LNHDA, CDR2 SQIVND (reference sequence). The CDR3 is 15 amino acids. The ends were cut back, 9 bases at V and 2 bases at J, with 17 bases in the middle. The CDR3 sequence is CASSFLPVGNQPQHF. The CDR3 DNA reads TGTGCCAGCTCTTTTTTGCCGGTTGGCAATCAGCCCCAGCATTTT.

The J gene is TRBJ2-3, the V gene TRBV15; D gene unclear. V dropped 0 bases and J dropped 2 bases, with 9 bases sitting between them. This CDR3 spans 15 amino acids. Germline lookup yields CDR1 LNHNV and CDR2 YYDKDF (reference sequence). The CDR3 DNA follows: TGTGCCACCAGCAGAGATCAAGGCCTCACAGATACGCAGTATTTT. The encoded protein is CATSRDQGLTDTQYF.

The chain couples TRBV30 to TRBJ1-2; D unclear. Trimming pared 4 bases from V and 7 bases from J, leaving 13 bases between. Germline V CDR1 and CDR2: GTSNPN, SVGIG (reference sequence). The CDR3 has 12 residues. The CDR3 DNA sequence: TGTGCCTGGAACCCCCCCGGAAGTGGCTACACCTTC. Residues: CAWNPPGSGYTF.

The CDR3 loop reads CATSRDKRRAYEQYF. The CDR3 DNA follows: TGTGCCACCAGCAGAGATAAGAGGAGGGCCTACGAGCAGTACTTC. The rearrangement joins TRBV15 to TRBJ2-7; possibly TRBD2 for D (6 bases). The V end lost 0 bases, the J end lost 2 bases, and 11 bases lay between the germline ends. The CDR3 covers 15 residues. Germline assignment: CDR1 LNHNV and CDR2 YYDKDF (reference sequence).

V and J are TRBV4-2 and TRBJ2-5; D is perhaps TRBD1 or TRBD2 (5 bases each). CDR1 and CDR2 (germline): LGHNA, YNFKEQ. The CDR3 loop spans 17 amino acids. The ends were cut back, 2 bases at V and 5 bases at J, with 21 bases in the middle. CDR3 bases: TGTGCCAGCAGCCAATCCGGGACGATCAGCGGTCAGGAGACCCAGTACTTC. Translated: CASSQSGTISGQETQYF.

In nucleotides, the CDR3 is TGTGCCACCCGACGGACCCCGAACACCGGGGAGCTGTTTTTT. Protein product: CATRRTPNTGELFF. V usage is TRBV15 and J usage is TRBJ2-2; D is undetermined. This CDR3 has 14 residues. The germline V and J ends were trimmed by 8 bases and 0 bases, with 10 bases remaining between them. From germline, CDR1 is LNHNV and CDR2 YYDKDF (reference sequence).